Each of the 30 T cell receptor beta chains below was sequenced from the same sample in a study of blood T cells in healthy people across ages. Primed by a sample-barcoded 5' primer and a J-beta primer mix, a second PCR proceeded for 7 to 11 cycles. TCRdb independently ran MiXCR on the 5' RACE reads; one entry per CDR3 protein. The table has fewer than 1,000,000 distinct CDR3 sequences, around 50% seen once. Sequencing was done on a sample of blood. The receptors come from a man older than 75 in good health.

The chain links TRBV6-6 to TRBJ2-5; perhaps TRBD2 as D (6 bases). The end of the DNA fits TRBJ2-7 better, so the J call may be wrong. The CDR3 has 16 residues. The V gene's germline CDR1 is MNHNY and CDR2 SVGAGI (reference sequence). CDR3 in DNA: TGTGCCAGCAGCCTGGGGGTTAGCGGCTCACCCCACGAGCAGTACTTC. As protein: CASSLGVSGSPHEQYF.

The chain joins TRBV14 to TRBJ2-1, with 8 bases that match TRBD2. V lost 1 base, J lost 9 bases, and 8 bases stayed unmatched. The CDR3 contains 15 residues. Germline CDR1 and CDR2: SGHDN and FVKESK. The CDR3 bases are TGTGCCAGCAGCCAAGTAAGCGGGAGTGGGGGTGAGCAGTTCTTC. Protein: CASSQVSGSGGEQFF. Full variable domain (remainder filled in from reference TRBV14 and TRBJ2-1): EAGVTQFPSHSVIEKGQTVTLRCDPISGHDNLYWYRRVMGKEIKFLLHFVKESKQDESGMPNNRFLAERTGGTYSTLKVQPAELEDSGVYFCASSQVSGSGGEQFFGPGTRLTVL.

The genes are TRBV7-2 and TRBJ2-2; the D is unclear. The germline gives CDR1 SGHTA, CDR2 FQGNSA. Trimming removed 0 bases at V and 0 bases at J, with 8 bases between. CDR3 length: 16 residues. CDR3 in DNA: TGTGCCAGCAGCTTAGCTCCTGCAGCGAACACCGGGGAGCTGTTTTTT. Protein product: CASSLAPAANTGELFF.

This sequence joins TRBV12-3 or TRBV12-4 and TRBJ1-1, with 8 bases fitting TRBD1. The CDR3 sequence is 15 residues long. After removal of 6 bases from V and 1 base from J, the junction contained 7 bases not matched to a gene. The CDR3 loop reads CASSPLRGPNTEAFF. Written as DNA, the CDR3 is TGTGCCAGCAGCCCCCTCAGGGGGCCGAACACTGAAGCTTTCTTT.

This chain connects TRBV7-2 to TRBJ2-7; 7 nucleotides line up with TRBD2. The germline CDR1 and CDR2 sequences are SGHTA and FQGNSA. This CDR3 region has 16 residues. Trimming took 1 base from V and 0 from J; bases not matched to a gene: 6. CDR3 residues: CASSLVAGQLSYEQYF. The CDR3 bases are TGTGCCAGCAGCTTAGTAGCGGGTCAACTCTCCTACGAGCAGTACTTC.

The CDR3 DNA reads TGTGCCAGCAGCTTCCCGGGACCCATGGTTGAGCAGTTCTTC. Protein sequence: CASSFPGPMVEQFF. This chain joins TRBV3-1 and TRBJ2-1; D might be TRBD1 or TRBD2, each matching 5 bases. CDR1 is LGHDT, CDR2 YNNKEL, per germline (reference sequence). Trimming removed 5 bases at V and 9 bases at J, with 17 bases between. The CDR3 spans 14 residues.

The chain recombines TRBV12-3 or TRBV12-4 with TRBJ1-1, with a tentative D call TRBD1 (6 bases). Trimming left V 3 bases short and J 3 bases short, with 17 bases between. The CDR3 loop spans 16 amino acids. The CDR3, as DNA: TGTGCCAGCAGTTTTAGAAGAGGGGGATGGGACACTGAAGCTTTCTTT. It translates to CASSFRRGGWDTEAFF.

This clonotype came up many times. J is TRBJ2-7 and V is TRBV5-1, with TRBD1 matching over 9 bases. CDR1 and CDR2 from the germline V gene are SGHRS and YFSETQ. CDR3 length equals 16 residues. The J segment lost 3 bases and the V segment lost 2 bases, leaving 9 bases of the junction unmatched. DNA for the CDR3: TGCGCCAGCAGCTTAAACACCGGGACAGGGATCTACGAGCAGTACTTC. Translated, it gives CASSLNTGTGIYEQYF.

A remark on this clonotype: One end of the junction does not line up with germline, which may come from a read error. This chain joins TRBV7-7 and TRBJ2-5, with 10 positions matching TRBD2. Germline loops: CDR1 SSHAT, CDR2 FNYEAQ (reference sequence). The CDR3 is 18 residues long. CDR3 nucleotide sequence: TGTGCTAGCAGCTTAGTTCCCCTAGCGGGAGTACATGGGGAGACCCAGTACTTC. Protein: CASSLVPLAGVHGETQYF.

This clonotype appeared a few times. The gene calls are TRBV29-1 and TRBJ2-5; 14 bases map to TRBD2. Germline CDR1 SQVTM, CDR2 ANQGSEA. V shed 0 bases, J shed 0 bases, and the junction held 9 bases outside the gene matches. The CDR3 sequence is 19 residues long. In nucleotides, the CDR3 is TGCAGCGTTGAAGATAGGGGGACTAGCGGGAGTGAGTACCAAGAGACCCAGTACTTC. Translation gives CSVEDRGTSGSEYQETQYF.

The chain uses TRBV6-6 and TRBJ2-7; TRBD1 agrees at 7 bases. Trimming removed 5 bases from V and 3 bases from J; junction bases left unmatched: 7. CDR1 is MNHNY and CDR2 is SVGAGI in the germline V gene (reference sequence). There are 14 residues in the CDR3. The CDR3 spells CASSARAGGYEQYF. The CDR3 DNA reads TGTGCCAGCAGTGCCCGGGCAGGGGGCTACGAGCAGTACTTC.

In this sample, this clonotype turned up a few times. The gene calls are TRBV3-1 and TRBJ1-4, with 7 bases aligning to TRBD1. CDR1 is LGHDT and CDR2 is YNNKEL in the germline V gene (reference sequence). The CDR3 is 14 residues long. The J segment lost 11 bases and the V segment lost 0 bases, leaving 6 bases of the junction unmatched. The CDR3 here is CASSQDGQDRKLFF. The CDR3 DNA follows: TGTGCCAGCAGCCAAGACGGACAGGATCGGAAACTGTTTTTT.

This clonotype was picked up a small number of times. As DNA, the CDR3 is TGTGCCATCAGTGTGGAGTCCGAGCAGTACTTC. Protein sequence: CAISVESEQYF. The chain has TRBV10-3 and TRBJ2-4; D gene ambiguous. The J call may be in error: the DNA end matches TRBJ2-7 better. This CDR3 spans 11 amino acids. Germline V gives CDR1 ENHRY, CDR2 SYGVKD.

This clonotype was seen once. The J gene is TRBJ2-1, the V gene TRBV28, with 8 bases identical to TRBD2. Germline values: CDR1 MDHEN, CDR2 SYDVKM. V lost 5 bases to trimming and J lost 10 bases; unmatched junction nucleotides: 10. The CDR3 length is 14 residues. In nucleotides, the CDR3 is TGTGCCAGCAGTGTTGGACTAGCACTTGGGGAGCAGTTCTTC. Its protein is CASSVGLALGEQFF.

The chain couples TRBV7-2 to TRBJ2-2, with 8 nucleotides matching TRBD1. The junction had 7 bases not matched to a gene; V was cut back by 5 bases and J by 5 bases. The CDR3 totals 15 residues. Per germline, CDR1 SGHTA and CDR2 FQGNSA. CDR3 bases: TGTGCCAGCAGCCCTCCTAGGACAGGGACCGGGGAGCTGTTTTTT. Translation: CASSPPRTGTGELFF.

CDR3 residues: CASTPGQRTSYNEQFF. CDR3 nucleotides: TGTGCCAGCACTCCGGGACAGAGAACTAGTTACAATGAGCAGTTCTTC. The rearrangement uses TRBV14 and TRBJ2-1, with 7 bases matching TRBD1. Germline assignment: CDR1 SGHDN and CDR2 FVKESK. CDR3 length: 16 amino acids. Trimming removed 7 bases from V and 4 bases from J; junction bases left unmatched: 13.

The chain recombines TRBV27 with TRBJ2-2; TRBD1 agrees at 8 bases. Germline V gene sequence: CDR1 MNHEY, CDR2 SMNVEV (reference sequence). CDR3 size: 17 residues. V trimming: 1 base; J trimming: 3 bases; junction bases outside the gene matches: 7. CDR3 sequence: CASSLYPTGVDTGELFF. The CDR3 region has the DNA TGTGCCAGCAGTTTATACCCGACAGGGGTCGACACCGGGGAGCTGTTTTTT.

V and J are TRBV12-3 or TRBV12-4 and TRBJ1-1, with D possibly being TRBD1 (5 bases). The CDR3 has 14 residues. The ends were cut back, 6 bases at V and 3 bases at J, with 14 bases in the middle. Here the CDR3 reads CASRLPGGDTEAFF. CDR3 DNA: TGTGCCAGCAGGTTACCCGGGGGGGACACTGAAGCTTTCTTT.

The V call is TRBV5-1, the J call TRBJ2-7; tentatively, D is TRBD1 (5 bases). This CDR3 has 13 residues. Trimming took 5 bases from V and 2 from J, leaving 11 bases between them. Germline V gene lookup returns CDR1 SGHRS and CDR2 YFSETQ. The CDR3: CASSYDRTYEQYF. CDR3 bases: TGCGCCAGCAGTTACGACAGAACCTACGAGCAGTACTTC.

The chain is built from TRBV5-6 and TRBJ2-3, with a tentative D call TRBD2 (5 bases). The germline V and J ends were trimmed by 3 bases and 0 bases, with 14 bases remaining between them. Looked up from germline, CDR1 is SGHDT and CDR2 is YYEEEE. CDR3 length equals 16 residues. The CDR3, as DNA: TGTGCCAGCAGCTCAGGCCCCGGACTGAGCACAGATACGCAGTATTTT. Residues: CASSSGPGLSTDTQYF.

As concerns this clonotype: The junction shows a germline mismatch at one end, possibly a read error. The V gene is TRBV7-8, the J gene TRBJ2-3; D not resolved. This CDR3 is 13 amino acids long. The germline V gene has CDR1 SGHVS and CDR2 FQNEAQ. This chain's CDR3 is CAGSAPSTDTQYF. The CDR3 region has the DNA TGTGCCGGCAGCGCCCCAAGCACAGATACGCAGTATTTT. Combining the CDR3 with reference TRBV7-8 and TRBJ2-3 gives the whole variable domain GAGVSQSPRYKVAKRGQDVALRCDPISGHVSLFWYQQALGQGPEFLTYFQNEAQLDKSGLPSDRFFAERPEGSVSTLKIQRTQQEDSAVYLCAGSAPSTDTQYFGPGTRLTVL.

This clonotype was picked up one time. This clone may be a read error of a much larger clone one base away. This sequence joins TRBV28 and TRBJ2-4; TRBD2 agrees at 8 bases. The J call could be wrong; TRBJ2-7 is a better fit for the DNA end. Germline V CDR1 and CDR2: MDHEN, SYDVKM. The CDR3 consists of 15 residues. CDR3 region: CAGSPVGSGNYEQYF. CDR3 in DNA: TGTGCCGGCAGTCCGGTAGGTAGCGGGAACTACGAGCAGTACTTC.

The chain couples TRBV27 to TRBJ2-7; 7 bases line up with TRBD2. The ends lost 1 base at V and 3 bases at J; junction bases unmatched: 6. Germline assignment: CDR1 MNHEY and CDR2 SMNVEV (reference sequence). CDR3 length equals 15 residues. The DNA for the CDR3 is TGTGCCAGCAGTTTATTGGCTGGGGACTACTACGAGCAGTACTTC. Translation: CASSLLAGDYYEQYF.

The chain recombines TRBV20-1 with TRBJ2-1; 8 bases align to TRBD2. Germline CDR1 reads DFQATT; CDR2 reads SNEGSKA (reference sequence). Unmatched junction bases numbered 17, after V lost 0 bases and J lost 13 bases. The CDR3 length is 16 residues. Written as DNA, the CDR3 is TGCAGTGCTAGAGATAGTCGGGCGGGGGGTCAAGAGACCCAGTTCTTC. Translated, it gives CSARDSRAGGQETQFF.

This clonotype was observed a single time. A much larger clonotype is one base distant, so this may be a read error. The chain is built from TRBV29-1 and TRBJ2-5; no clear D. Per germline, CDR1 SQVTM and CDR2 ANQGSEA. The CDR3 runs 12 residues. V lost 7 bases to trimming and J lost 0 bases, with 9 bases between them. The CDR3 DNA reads TGCAGCGGGACGGATAACCAAGAGACCCAGTACTTC. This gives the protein CSGTDNQETQYF.

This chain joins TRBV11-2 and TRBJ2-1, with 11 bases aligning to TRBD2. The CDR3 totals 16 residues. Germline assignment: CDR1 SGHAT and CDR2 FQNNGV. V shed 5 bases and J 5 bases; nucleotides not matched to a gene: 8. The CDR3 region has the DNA TGTGCCAGCAGCCCTAGACTAGCGGGGATAGACAATGAGCAGTTCTTC. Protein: CASSPRLAGIDNEQFF.

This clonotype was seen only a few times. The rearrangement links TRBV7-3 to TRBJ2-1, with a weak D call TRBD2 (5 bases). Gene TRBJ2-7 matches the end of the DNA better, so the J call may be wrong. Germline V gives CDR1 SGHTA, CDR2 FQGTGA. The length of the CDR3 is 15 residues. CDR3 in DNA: TGTGCCAGCAGCTTAATGCCGGGATCCTACAATGAGCAGTACTTC. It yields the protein CASSLMPGSYNEQYF.

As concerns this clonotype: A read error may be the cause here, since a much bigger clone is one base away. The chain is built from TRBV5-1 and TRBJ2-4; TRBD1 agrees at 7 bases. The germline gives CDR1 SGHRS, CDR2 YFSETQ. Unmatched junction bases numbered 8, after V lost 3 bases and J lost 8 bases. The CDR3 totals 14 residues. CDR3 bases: TGCGCCAGCAGCTCTGACAGGGTTATAGACATTCAGTACTTC. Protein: CASSSDRVIDIQYF.

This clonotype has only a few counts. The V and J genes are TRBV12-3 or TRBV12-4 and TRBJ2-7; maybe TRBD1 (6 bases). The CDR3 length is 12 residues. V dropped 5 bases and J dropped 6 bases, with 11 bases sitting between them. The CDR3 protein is CASSEQGAEQYF. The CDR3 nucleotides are TGTGCCAGCAGTGAACAGGGAGCCGAGCAGTACTTC.

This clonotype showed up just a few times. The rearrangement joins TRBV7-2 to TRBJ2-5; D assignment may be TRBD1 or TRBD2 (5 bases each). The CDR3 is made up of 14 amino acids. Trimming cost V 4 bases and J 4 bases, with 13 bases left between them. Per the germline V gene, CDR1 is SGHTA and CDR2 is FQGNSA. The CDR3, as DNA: TGTGCCAGCAGCTCCCCGGGACGTCCAGAGACCCAGTACTTC. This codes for CASSSPGRPETQYF.